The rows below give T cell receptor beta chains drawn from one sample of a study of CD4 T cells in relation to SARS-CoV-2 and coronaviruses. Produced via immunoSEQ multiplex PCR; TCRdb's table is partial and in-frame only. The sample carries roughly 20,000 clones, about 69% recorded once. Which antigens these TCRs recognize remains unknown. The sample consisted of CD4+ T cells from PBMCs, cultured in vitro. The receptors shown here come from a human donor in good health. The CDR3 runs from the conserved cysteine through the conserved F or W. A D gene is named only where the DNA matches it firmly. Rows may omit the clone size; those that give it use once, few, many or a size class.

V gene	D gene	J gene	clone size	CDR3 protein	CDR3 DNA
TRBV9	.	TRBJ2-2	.	CASSVDRLRTGELFF	TGTGCCAGCAGCGTAGATCGGCTAAGGACCGGGGAGCTGTTTTTT
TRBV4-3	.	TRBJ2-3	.	CASSHLDIRVGTDTQYF	TGCGCCAGCAGCCACCTAGACATCCGGGTAGGCACAGATACGCAGTATTTT
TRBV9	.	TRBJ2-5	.	CASTLGRAAQETQYF	TGTGCCAGCACCTTGGGCAGGGCGGCTCAAGAGACCCAGTACTTC
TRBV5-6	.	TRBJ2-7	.	CASSSLPGVGHVGNEQYF	TGTGCCAGCAGCTCACTCCCGGGGGTGGGGCACGTCGGTAACGAGCAGTACTTC
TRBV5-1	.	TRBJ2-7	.	CASSLGLEPYEQYF	TGCGCCAGCAGCTTGGGACTAGAGCCCTACGAGCAGTACTTC
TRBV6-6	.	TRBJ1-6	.	CASSAGEGSRNSPLHF	TGTGCCAGCAGTGCCGGGGAAGGGTCTAGAAATTCACCCCTCCACTTT
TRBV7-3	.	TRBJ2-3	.	CASSPLGPGNTDTQYF	TGTGCCAGCAGCCCTCTGGGCCCTGGGAACACAGATACGCAGTATTTT
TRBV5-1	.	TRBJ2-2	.	CASSLRSGRSNTGELFF	TGCGCCAGCAGCTTGCGGTCGGGACGGTCTAACACCGGGGAGCTGTTTTTT
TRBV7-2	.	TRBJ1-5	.	CASSLVNQPQHF	TGTGCCAGCAGCTTAGTAAATCAGCCCCAGCATTTT
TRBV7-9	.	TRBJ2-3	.	CASSPSSDTQYF	TGTGCCAGCAGCCCTAGCTCAGATACGCAGTATTTT
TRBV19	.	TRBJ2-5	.	CANNNPGGPKKETQYF	TGTGCCAATAACAACCCCGGGGGGCCGAAGAAAGAGACCCAGTACTTC
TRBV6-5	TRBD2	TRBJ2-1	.	CASRAGTSVYNEQFF	TGTGCCAGCAGGGCCGGGACTAGCGTCTACAATGAGCAGTTCTTC
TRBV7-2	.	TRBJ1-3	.	CASSSYGNTIYF	TGTGCCAGCAGTTCCTATGGAAACACCATATATTTT
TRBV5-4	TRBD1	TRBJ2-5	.	CASSLGRSGGNGETQYF	TGTGCCAGCAGCTTGGGGAGGTCAGGGGGCAATGGAGAGACCCAGTACTTC
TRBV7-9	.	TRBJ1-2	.	CASSLDSGGHGYTF	TGTGCCAGCAGCTTAGATTCGGGGGGCCATGGCTACACCTTC
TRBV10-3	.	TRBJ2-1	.	CAIRDLKDSQFF	TGTGCCATCAGGGACCTAAAGGATTCGCAGTTCTTC
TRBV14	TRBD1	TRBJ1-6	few	CASSQGQGVGSPLHF	TGTGCCAGCAGCCAAGGACAGGGAGTAGGTTCACCCCTCCACTTT
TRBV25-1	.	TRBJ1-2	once	CASSDSGWGYTF	TGTGCCAGCAGTGATTCGGGATGGGGCTACACCTTC
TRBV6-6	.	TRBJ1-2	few	CASSYGAARNYGYTF	TGTGCCAGCAGTTATGGTGCAGCCCGGAACTATGGCTACACCTTC
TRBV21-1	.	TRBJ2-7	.	CASSKARTGKGEQYF	TGTGCCAGCAGCAAAGCGAGGACAGGGAAGGGCGAGCAGTACTTC
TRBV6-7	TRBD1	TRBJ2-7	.	CASITTGTGSYEQYF	TGTGCCAGCATCACGACAGGGACCGGGTCCTACGAGCAGTACTTC
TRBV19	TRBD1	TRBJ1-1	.	CASSFDRGRTNTEAFF	TGTGCCAGTAGTTTCGACAGGGGGAGGACCAACACTGAAGCTTTCTTT
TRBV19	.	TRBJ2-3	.	CASSIDKAGAQYF	TGTGCCAGTAGTATAGATAAGGCGGGCGCGCAGTATTTT
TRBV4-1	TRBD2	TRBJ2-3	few	CASSQRGAGGGTDTQYF	TGCGCCAGCAGCCAGAGGGGAGCGGGGGGCGGGACAGATACGCAGTATTTT
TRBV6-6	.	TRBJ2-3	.	CASRPGVADTQYF	TGTGCCAGCAGACCAGGGGTGGCAGATACGCAGTATTTT
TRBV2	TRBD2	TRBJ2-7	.	CASSLRTSGRGEQYF	TGTGCCAGCAGTTTGCGGACTAGCGGGAGGGGGGAGCAGTACTTC
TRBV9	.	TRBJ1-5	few	CASSVGEGSNQPQHF	TGTGCCAGCAGCGTAGGTGAGGGTAGCAATCAGCCCCAGCATTTT